The 7 T cell receptor beta chains reported below all come from one sample, sequenced in a study of T cells of healthy individuals. TCRdb reprocessed the 5' RACE reads via MiXCR and lists one record per CDR3 protein. Found here are around 98,000 distinct CDR3 sequences, 17% of them singletons; the top ten hold more than 5.5%. Source of these receptors: a human donor in good health.

This clonotype has ten or more counts. This chain links TRBV20-1 with TRBJ1-4; possibly TRBD1 for D (5 bases). This CDR3 contains 16 residues. The germline CDR1 and CDR2 sequences are DFQATT and SNEGSKA (reference sequence). The ends were cut back, 3 bases at V and 1 base at J, with 15 bases in the middle. The CDR3 region has the DNA TGCAGTGCTAGCGGTAATGGCGGGGGAACTAATGAAAAACTGTTTTTT. This gives the protein CSASGNGGGTNEKLFF.

Notes on this clonotype: A much more abundant neighbour one base away suggests this may be a read error. The chain uses TRBV6-5 and TRBJ2-1; no firm D call. CDR1 is MNHEY and CDR2 is SVGAGI in the germline V gene. This CDR3 region has 15 residues. The CDR3 DNA is TGTGCCTGCAGTTACGAAGGTTCACGCTACAATGAGCAGTTCTTC. Amino acid sequence: CACSYEGSRYNEQFF.

This clonotype showed up just a few times. The V gene is TRBV18, the J gene TRBJ1-5, with a tentative D call TRBD1 (6 bases). Per the germline V gene, CDR1 is KGHSH and CDR2 is LQKENI. V was pared by 6 bases and J by 7 bases, with 16 bases between. The CDR3 covers 14 residues. This CDR3 reads CASSPTGSGQPQHF. The CDR3 DNA sequence: TGTGCCAGCTCTCCAACAGGGTCGGGCCAGCCCCAGCATTTT.

This clonotype was picked up many times. The chain joins TRBV25-1 to TRBJ2-3, with 10 nucleotides matching TRBD2. The CDR3 covers 15 residues. J lost 0 bases, V lost 5 bases, and 2 bases had no gene match. Germline V lookup: CDR1 MGHDK, CDR2 SYGVNS. The CDR3, as DNA: TGTGCCAGCAGTCTAGCGGGAGCTAGCACAGATACGCAGTATTTT. Protein product: CASSLAGASTDTQYF.

The genes are TRBV6-2 or TRBV6-3 and TRBJ2-5, with a possible D match to TRBD2 (5 bases). With 0 bases removed from V and 5 bases from J, the gap between germline ends came to 7 bases. CDR3 length equals 13 residues. Germline V gene data show CDR1 as MNHEY and CDR2 as SVGEGT. In DNA, the CDR3 is TGTGCCAGCAGTTACTCCGGGAAGGAGACCCAGTACTTC. Residues: CASSYSGKETQYF.

The chain uses TRBV11-3 and TRBJ1-6, with a weak D call TRBD1 (5 bases). The CDR3 totals 18 residues. The V gene's germline CDR1 is SGHNT and CDR2 YENEEA. V was pared by 3 bases and J by 0 bases, with 15 bases between. CDR3 region: CASSLLRDPSSYNSPLHF. In DNA, the CDR3 is TGTGCCAGCAGCTTGTTGCGGGACCCGAGCTCCTATAATTCACCCCTCCACTTT.

V usage is TRBV5-1 and J usage is TRBJ2-7; D might be TRBD1 (5 bases). There are 13 residues in the CDR3. Germline V gene lookup returns CDR1 SGHRS and CDR2 YFSETQ. Trimming took off 5 bases at V and 4 bases at J, with 13 bases between the two ends. The CDR3 loop is CASSRGWSYEQYF. The CDR3 DNA reads as TGCGCCAGCAGTAGGGGATGGTCTTACGAGCAGTACTTC.